The 23 T cell receptor beta chains presented below share a single source sample, sequenced in a study of T cell responses to AZD1222 COVID-19 vaccine. Method: immunoSEQ multiplex PCR; TCRdb's copy keeps in-frame clones and lacks some. The sample comprises about 130,000 clones, more than 70% of which are singletons, and almost 4.5% rests with the top ten. The sequences come from peripheral blood, collected 28 days after the second AZD1222 dose. The source is an adult who received the AZD1222 COVID-19 vaccine.

J is TRBJ2-2 and V is TRBV5-8, with TRBD1 as a possible D gene (6 bases). V lost 6 bases and J 5 bases, leaving 14 bases between the germline ends. Looked up from germline, CDR1 is SGHTS and CDR2 is YDEGEE. The CDR3 contains 14 residues. The CDR3 DNA reads TGTGCCAGCACCCAGGGGTGGTTGACCGGGGAGCTGTTTTTT. Amino acid sequence: CASTQGWLTGELFF.

The chain recombines TRBV6-5 with TRBJ2-7; the match to TRBD2 covers 7 bases. Germline-derived CDR1 and CDR2 are MNHEY and SVGAGI. The ends lost 7 bases at V and 6 bases at J; junction bases unmatched: 12. This CDR3 has 14 amino acids. CDR3 sequence: CASTLTGGPPEQYF. The CDR3 bases are TGTGCCAGCACCCTGACGGGGGGTCCTCCCGAGCAGTACTTC.

The V gene is TRBV6-1, the J gene TRBJ2-3; TRBD2 aligns across 7 bases. The CDR3 has 15 amino acids. Per germline, CDR1 MNHNS and CDR2 SASEGT. V was pared by 3 bases and J by 3 bases, with 6 bases of the junction left unmatched. The CDR3: CASSDGGGGTDTQYF. The CDR3 region has the DNA TGTGCCAGCAGTGACGGCGGCGGGGGAACAGATACGCAGTATTTT.

This chain joins TRBV6-1 and TRBJ2-1; TRBD1 or TRBD2 may be the D gene (6 bases each). This CDR3 region has 17 residues. The V gene lost 2 bases and the J gene lost 5 bases, with 19 bases spanning the gap. Germline CDR1 MNHNS, CDR2 SASEGT. CDR3 nucleotides: TGTGCCAGCAGTGAACAGGGACAACTAGCATCCAACAATGAGCAGTTCTTC. Encoded protein: CASSEQGQLASNNEQFF.

V usage is TRBV14 and J usage is TRBJ1-1; D uncertain. The ends were cut back, 3 bases at V and 0 bases at J, with 17 bases in the middle. The CDR3 has 17 residues. From germline, CDR1 is SGHDN and CDR2 FVKESK. The DNA of the CDR3 is TGTGCCAGCAGCCATGCGCTACGACGGTTTATGAACACTGAAGCTTTCTTT. It is translated as CASSHALRRFMNTEAFF.

The V call is TRBV15, the J call TRBJ2-7; D not resolved. CDR1 is LNHNV, CDR2 YYDKDF, per germline (reference sequence). The CDR3 has 13 residues. Trimming pared 4 bases from V and 0 bases from J, leaving 7 bases between. CDR3 bases: TGTGCCACCAGCAAATCGAGCTCCTACGAGCAGTACTTC. Its translation: CATSKSSSYEQYF. The full variable domain, with the rest looked up from reference TRBV15 and TRBJ2-7, is DAMVIQNPRYQVTQFGKPVTLSCSQTLNHNVMYWYQQKSSQAPKLLFHYYDKDFNNEADTPDNFQSRRPNTSFCFLDIRSPGLGDTAMYLCATSKSSSYEQYFGPGTRLTVT.

The chain carries TRBV14 and TRBJ1-2, with D uncertain. Germline V lookup: CDR1 SGHDN, CDR2 FVKESK. V was pared by 2 bases and J by 7 bases, with 14 bases between. The CDR3 spans 14 residues. CDR3 sequence: CASSQQPGQGGYTF. The CDR3 DNA is TGTGCCAGCAGCCAACAACCTGGCCAAGGTGGCTACACCTTC.

This chain joins TRBV6-2 or TRBV6-3 and TRBJ2-7; TRBD1 might be the D (5 bases). The CDR3 covers 14 residues. The V end lost 3 bases, the J end lost 3 bases, and 12 bases lay between the germline ends. Germline assignment: CDR1 MNHEY and CDR2 SVGEGT. CDR3 protein: CASSYAPTVYEQYF. The CDR3 bases are TGTGCCAGCAGTTATGCGCCGACAGTCTACGAGCAGTACTTC.

This chain uses TRBV7-8 with TRBJ1-5; D is uncertain. In germline, CDR1 is SGHVS, CDR2 FQNEAQ. The V end lost 1 base, the J end lost 0 bases, and 7 bases lay between the germline ends. The CDR3 runs to 15 residues. CDR3 protein: CASSLEDYSNQPQHF. CDR3 DNA: TGTGCCAGCAGCTTAGAGGACTATAGCAATCAGCCCCAGCATTTT. The complete variable domain, with remaining parts taken from reference TRBV7-8 and TRBJ1-5, reads GAGVSQSPRYKVAKRGQDVALRCDPISGHVSLFWYQQALGQGPEFLTYFQNEAQLDKSGLPSDRFFAERPEGSVSTLKIQRTQQEDSAVYLCASSLEDYSNQPQHFGDGTRLSIL.

The chain employs TRBV19 and TRBJ1-1; D unresolved. The CDR3 spans 15 residues. Germline V gene lookup returns CDR1 LNHDA and CDR2 SQIVND (reference sequence). Between the trimmed V and J ends, which lost 4 bases and 4 bases, there was a span of 16 bases. The CDR3 coding sequence is TGTGCCAGTAGTAGACTGGGAGGGCGCGGCACTGAAGCTTTCTTT. Protein product: CASSRLGGRGTEAFF.

The chain carries TRBV11-2 and TRBJ2-1, with a possible D match to TRBD2 (6 bases). In germline, CDR1 is SGHAT, CDR2 FQNNGV. CDR3 length equals 15 residues. V shed 6 bases and J shed 6 bases, with 18 bases lying between them. CDR3 in amino acids: CASREAGTEGNEQFF. As DNA, the CDR3 is TGTGCCAGCAGGGAGGCCGGGACTGAGGGCAATGAGCAGTTCTTC.

The chain couples TRBV10-3 to TRBJ2-3; 8 bases are a match to TRBD2. V was pared by 10 bases and J by 0 bases, with 6 bases of the junction left unmatched. In germline, CDR1 is ENHRY, CDR2 SYGVKD. The CDR3 is made up of 14 amino acids. The DNA for the CDR3 is TGTGCCACCGGAACGGGGGGGAGCACAGATACGCAGTATTTT. This gives the protein CATGTGGSTDTQYF.

The CDR3 bases are TGTGCCAGCAGCCCAGCCTGGGGCAGACGTACTGAAAAACTGTTTTTT. Amino acids: CASSPAWGRRTEKLFF. The rearrangement links TRBV11-2 to TRBJ1-4, with D possibly matching TRBD1 (5 bases). This CDR3 is built from 16 residues. Trimming took 5 bases from V and 7 from J, leaving 20 bases between them. In germline, CDR1 is SGHAT, CDR2 FQNNGV.

The chain employs TRBV28 and TRBJ1-6, with D tentatively TRBD1 (5 bases). This CDR3 comprises 17 residues. From germline, CDR1 is MDHEN and CDR2 SYDVKM. Trimming cost V 3 bases and J 7 bases, with 19 bases left between them. This CDR3 is CASSLYYGSTVNSPLHF. CDR3 sequence (DNA): TGTGCCAGCAGTTTGTATTATGGTTCGACAGTGAATTCACCCCTCCACTTT.

The V gene is TRBV28, the J gene TRBJ1-2; 8 positions match TRBD1. Germline-derived CDR1 and CDR2 are MDHEN and SYDVKM. The trim removed 7 bases at V and 2 bases at J, leaving 3 bases unmatched. This CDR3 is 13 amino acids long. CDR3 nucleotide sequence: TGTGCCAGCACCTGGACAGGGAACTATGGCTACACCTTC. Translation: CASTWTGNYGYTF.

The chain joins TRBV21-1 to TRBJ2-5; the table names TRBD2, a call not compared with the DNA. TRBV21-1 is flagged as a pseudogene. The CDR3 consists of 17 residues. CDR3 nucleotide sequence: TGTGCCAGCAGCAAAGGTGATAGCGGGGGGGGAAAAGAGACCCAGTACTTC. It encodes CASSKGDSGGGKETQYF.

V and J are TRBV7-2 and TRBJ2-5; 9 bases map to TRBD1. The CDR3 length is 14 residues. The germline gives CDR1 SGHTA, CDR2 FQGNSA. The ends lost 5 bases at V and 1 base at J; junction bases unmatched: 2. The chain's CDR3 is CASSPDRGQETQYF. CDR3 coding DNA: TGTGCCAGCAGCCCGGACAGGGGCCAAGAGACCCAGTACTTC.

This clone was seen more than once but under ten times. This chain joins TRBV5-8 and TRBJ2-3; D gene ambiguous. V was trimmed by 1 base and J by 1 base, leaving 13 bases between them. Germline V CDR1 and CDR2: SGHTS, YDEGEE. The length of the CDR3 is 16 residues. CDR3 coding DNA: TGTGCCAGCAGCTTGCGTCCACGTCTGGGCACAGATACGCAGTATTTT. Translated, it gives CASSLRPRLGTDTQYF.

This clone appeared once. CDR3 loop: CASSLADRGTDTQYF. Here the CDR3 DNA reads TGTGCCAGCAGCCTCGCTGACAGGGGCACAGATACGCAGTATTTT. The chain joins TRBV27 to TRBJ2-3; 7 bases agree with TRBD1. CDR1 is MNHEY and CDR2 is SMNVEV in the germline V gene (reference sequence). V trimming: 6 bases; J trimming: 1 base; junction bases outside the gene matches: 7. This CDR3 is built from 15 residues.

CDR3 coding DNA: TGCGCCAGCAGCCAAGAACGCCCGGGAGGGGTGGACCAAGAGACCCAGTACTTC. Residues: CASSQERPGGVDQETQYF. The chain links TRBV4-1 to TRBJ2-5; the match to TRBD2 covers 8 bases. This CDR3 comprises 18 residues. From germline, CDR1 is MGHRA and CDR2 YSYEKL. The V segment lost 0 bases and the J segment 0 bases; nucleotides outside the gene matches: 9.

The chain has TRBV5-4 and TRBJ2-1; D might be TRBD2 (6 bases). Germline V lookup: CDR1 SGHNT, CDR2 YYREEE (reference sequence). V lost 4 bases to trimming and J lost 4 bases, with 15 bases between them. The CDR3 runs 15 residues. The DNA for the CDR3 is TGTGCCAGCAGCGGTGGGGTCGGGAGTTACAATGAGCAGTTCTTC. It codes for CASSGGVGSYNEQFF.

This chain connects TRBV5-1 to TRBJ2-3, with 12 bases lining up with TRBD2. Unmatched junction bases numbered 3, after V lost 1 base and J lost 6 bases. Germline V lookup: CDR1 SGHRS, CDR2 YFSETQ. The CDR3 is made up of 15 amino acids. CDR3 bases: TGCGCCAGCAGCTTGAGAACTAGCGGGGGGGATACGCAGTATTTT. Its protein is CASSLRTSGGDTQYF.

The chain couples TRBV18 to TRBJ1-2; 7 positions match TRBD1. Germline assignment: CDR1 KGHSH and CDR2 LQKENI. V gave up 1 base and J gave up 0 bases; unmatched junction bases: 2. The CDR3 totals 15 residues. The CDR3 sequence is CASSPQDRPNYGYTF. For the CDR3, the DNA is TGTGCCAGCTCACCACAGGACAGGCCTAACTATGGCTACACCTTC.